This T cell receptor beta chain stems from a study of shared clonotypes between healthy human individuals (TCRdb year 2020). Background for the entire study: The cohort comprised a couple of women and a few men aged 18 to 49 years. For each donor, three plates each were used for CD4 naive and CD4 memory, two plates were used for CD8 naive, and one plate was used for CD8 memory. To estimate repertoire size and how much clonotypes are shared between individuals, the study performed deep sequencing of blood TCR repertoires from five healthy adults. To increase sequencing depth and limit assay-specific biases, TCR repertoire library preparation and sequencing were carried out by different laboratories using diverse techniques. Between about 0.8 and 9 billion PBMCs per donor were obtained by leukapheresis. General findings and caveats noted by the study authors: Incomplete sequencing was indicated by rarefaction of sorted-subset datasets, despite the large sequencing depth. Higher generation probabilities were observed for clonotypes shared by all four sorted-subset donors than for non-shared clonotypes. The small number of donors limited the genetic and exposure-history diversity represented. About 5% of naive CD4, around 3.5% of naive CD8, around 2.3% of memory CD4, and approximately 0.39% of memory CD8 clonotypes were shared across several donors. Pairwise subsampling indicated that sequencing depth was expected to affect the degree of clonotype sharing among donors. Sampling was limited to blood, and TCR repertoires in tissue likely differ from TCR repertoires in blood. Larger estimated clonotype richness was generally found for naive subsets than for memory subsets.

Using the deep immunoSEQ assay, TCR CDR3 regions were amplified from genomic DNA by multiplex PCR. Extracted genomic DNA from each cell subset was spread evenly across all wells of several immunoSEQ 96-well plates, with each plate serving as a replicate. For sorted subsets, 150 to 200 ng genomic DNA, equal to 30,000 or so T cell genomes, was loaded into each replicate PCR. Purified libraries were quantified with a Qubit 3.0 fluorometer, sized on a Bioanalyzer 2100, and re-quantified with the KAPA Library Quantification kit. Each immunoSEQ 96-well plate was sequenced on its own single-read 150-cycle Illumina NextSeq 550 flow cell. As for how the authors treated the data: Because only junctional sequences without quality scores were contained in the immunoSEQ output, filtering matching that applied to full-length reads could not be performed. Sequences were annotated with PyIR, a Python wrapper for IgBLAST v1.9, and V/J genes and CDR3 were assigned using IMGT germline references. Reads with weak V/J assignments (E-value above 1e-6), missing CDR3, stop codons, out-of-frame junctions, or ambiguous translated residues were removed. V3J clonotypes were defined by identical inferred V gene, J gene, and CDR3 amino acid sequence. To compute the percentage overlap between repertoires, the number of shared unique clonotypes was divided by the size of the smaller repertoire. RTK rarefaction, the Chao1 estimator, and Recon v2.1 estimates of unobserved clonotypes were used to assess repertoire richness. For all TCRbeta clonotypes obtained by the gDNA method from a few donors, generation probabilities were computed with OLGA. The table comes from immuneACCESS by way of TCRdb, which keeps in-frame sequences with V and J called. Part of the clones is missing from these tables; in studies checked, under half for an unresolved V gene and the rest for unknown reasons. D and trimming come from the DNA, and the V and J calls and clone size come from that table. The table for this sample lists around 990,000 clones; around three quarters of them were counted only once. The ten biggest clones cover more than 0.85% of the sample.

A word on this clone: It lacks a known antigen. No base quality information exists; no much larger clone differs at one position.

The donors were healthy, HIV-negative adults who had no recently reported acute infections or vaccinations. Every donor was a Caucasian adult living in Nashville, Tennessee, USA. CD4+ T cells were enriched through magnetic negative selection, after which naive cells were positively selected on CD45RA and the remaining negative fraction served as the memory subset. After blood collection by leukapheresis, PBMCs were isolated using Ficoll-Histopaque density gradient centrifugation and then cryopreserved in the vapor phase of liquid nitrogen. Analytical flow cytometry was used to check the purity and quantity of every magnetically sorted T cell population. Genomic DNA was isolated from each sorted fraction and quantified by UV absorbance on a Nanodrop 2000c. The CDR3 runs 16 residues from the cysteine to the phenylalanine. Only the CDR3 portion is preserved as DNA: 48 bases, with reading frame beginning at the first base. V is pruned by 5 bases and J by 1 base, leaving 6 bases of the junction without a gene match. Reading the germline V gene gives CDR1 MDHEN and CDR2 SYDVKM.

The TCR comes from a man between 18 and 35 years old in good health. Some clones in this sample may be carry-over from other donors' samples. The V and J genes are TRBV28 and TRBJ2-4; 9 of the junction bases match TRBD2. The specimen was memory CD4+ T cells from PBMCs. The sample's cell subset or site label, decoded: CD45RA-negative fraction. Here the CDR3 is given as CASSIAGANAKNIQYF. The sequenced DNA is TGTGCCAGCAGTATAGCGGGAGCTAACGCCAAAAACATTCAGTACTTC.